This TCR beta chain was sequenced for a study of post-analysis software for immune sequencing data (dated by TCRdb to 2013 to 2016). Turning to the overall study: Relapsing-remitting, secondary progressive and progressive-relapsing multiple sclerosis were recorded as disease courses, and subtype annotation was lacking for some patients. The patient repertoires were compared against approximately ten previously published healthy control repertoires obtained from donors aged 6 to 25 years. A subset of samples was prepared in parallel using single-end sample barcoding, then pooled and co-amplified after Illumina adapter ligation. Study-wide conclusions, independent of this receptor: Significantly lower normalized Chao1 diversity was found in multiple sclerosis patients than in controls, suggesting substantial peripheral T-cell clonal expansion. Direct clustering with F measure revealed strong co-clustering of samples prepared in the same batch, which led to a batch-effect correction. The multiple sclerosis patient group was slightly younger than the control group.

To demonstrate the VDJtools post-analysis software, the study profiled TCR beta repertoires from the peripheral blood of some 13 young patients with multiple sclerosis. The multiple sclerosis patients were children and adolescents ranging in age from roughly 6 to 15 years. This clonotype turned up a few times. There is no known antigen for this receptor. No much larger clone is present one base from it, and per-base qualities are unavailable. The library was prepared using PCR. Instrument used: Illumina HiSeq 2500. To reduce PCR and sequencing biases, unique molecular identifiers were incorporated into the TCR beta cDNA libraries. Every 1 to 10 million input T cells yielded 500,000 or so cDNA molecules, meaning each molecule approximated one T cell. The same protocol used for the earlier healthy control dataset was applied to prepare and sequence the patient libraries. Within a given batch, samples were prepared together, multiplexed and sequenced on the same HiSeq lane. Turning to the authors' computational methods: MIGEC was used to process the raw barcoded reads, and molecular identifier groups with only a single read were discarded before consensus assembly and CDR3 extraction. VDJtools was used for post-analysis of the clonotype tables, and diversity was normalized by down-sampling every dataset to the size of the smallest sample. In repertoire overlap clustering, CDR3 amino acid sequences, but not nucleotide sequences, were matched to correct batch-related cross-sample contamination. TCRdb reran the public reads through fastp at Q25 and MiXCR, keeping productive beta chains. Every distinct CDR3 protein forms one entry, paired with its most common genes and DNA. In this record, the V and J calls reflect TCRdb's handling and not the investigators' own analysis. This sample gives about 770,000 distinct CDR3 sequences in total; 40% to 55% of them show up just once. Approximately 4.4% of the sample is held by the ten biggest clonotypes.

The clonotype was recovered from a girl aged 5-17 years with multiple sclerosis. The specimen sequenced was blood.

The CDR3 sequence is CASSLVGSHNEQFF. Read as DNA, the sequence is TGTGCCAGCAGTTTGGTGGGATCCCACAATGAGCAGTTCTTC. The V and J genes are TRBV12-3 or TRBV12-4 and TRBJ2-1, with no confident D gene call. V lost 3 bases and J lost 5 bases; the stretch between them is 11 bases long. Taken from cysteine to phenylalanine, the CDR3 has 14 residues. Only the CDR3 region is kept as DNA, spanning 42 bases read in frame from base 1.